This T cell receptor (beta chain) was sequenced during a study of blood T cell repertoires in COVID-19. This clone was found a few times. The CDR3 extends over 16 amino acids. Deletions cut 5 bases from V and 1 base from J, with 12 bases between. Germline V lookup: CDR1 LNHDA, CDR2 SQIVND (reference sequence). Under the authors' procedure: Amplification with reference gene primers provided the estimates of nucleated cell counts. TCRdb's copy holds only in-frame clones and misses some; the assay was immunoSEQ multiplex PCR. V, J and clone size reflect that table, while D and trimming were determined from the DNA. The sample records about 330,000 clones, around 87% being singletons.

The sequencing sample was made of PBMCs or T cells enriched from blood (not recorded which). This TCR was sampled from a woman aged 30 to 39 who had recovered from COVID-19. The J gene is TRBJ2-6, the V gene TRBV19; weak D call: TRBD2 (5 bases). This CDR3 is CASSPPDLSGANVLTF. The CDR3 nucleotides are TGTGCCAGTAGTCCCCCGGACTTGTCTGGGGCCAACGTCCTGACTTTC.